The T cell receptor beta chain described here comes from a study of CD8 T cells in Susac syndrome. Points from the study as a whole: Individuals included in the TCR sequencing and HLA analysis were acknowledged by the study to be relatively few in number.

A note on this clonotype: Its antigen is unknown.

Germline CDR1 is KGHDR and CDR2 is SFDVKD. The CDR3 covers 13 residues. Trimming stripped 3 bases from V and 5 bases from J, with 10 bases between. Negative isolation was applied to CD8+ and CD4+ T cells, and FACS enrichment was applied to TEMRA cells. When the RNA was reverse transcribed, random hexamers were used with an input of 0.5 to 1 ug. TCR beta CDR3 was amplified by immunoSEQ covering 54 Vbeta and 13 Jbeta. TCRdb re-called the immunoSEQ multiplex PCR reads with MiXCR, one entry per CDR3 protein. The data show under 150,000 distinct CDR3 sequences, around nine tenths seen once. The source of this sequence is a human donor with multiple sclerosis. The rearrangement uses TRBV24-1 and TRBJ2-7; no clear D gene. The sample consisted of CD8+ T cells from PBMCs. DNA of the CDR3: TGTGCCACCAGTGATCTCTTCGCGGACGAGCAGTACTTC. Protein sequence: CATSDLFADEQYF.